A single sample gave rise to the 25 T cell receptor beta chains below, sequenced in a study of blood T cell repertoires in COVID-19. Profiled with immunoSEQ multiplex PCR; TCRdb holds only in-frame clones, not every one. The sample has roughly 70,000 clones; around 93% are singletons. The specimen sequenced was peripheral blood. The receptors derive from an older woman with active COVID-19.

The genes are TRBV9 and TRBJ2-3; D perhaps matches TRBD2 (5 bases). Between the trimmed V and J ends, which lost 4 bases and 2 bases, there was a span of 11 bases. The CDR3 runs to 14 residues. Germline-derived CDR1 and CDR2 are SGDLS and YYNGEE. The CDR3 coding sequence is TGTGCCAGCAGCCGCACTAGGATCACAGATACGCAGTATTTT. Amino acid sequence: CASSRTRITDTQYF. Looking up the rest from reference TRBV9 and TRBJ2-3 gives the full variable domain: DSGVTQTPKHLITATGQRVTLRCSPRSGDLSVYWYQQSLDQGLQFLIQYYNGEERAKGNILERFSAQQFPDLHSELNLSSLELGDSALYFCASSRTRITDTQYFGPGTRLTVL.

The chain uses TRBV5-1 and TRBJ2-2; D gene uncertain. Germline V gives CDR1 SGHRS, CDR2 YFSETQ. CDR3 length: 13 residues. V lost 1 base to trimming and J lost 6 bases, with 7 bases between them. The CDR3 DNA is TGCGCCAGCAGCTTGAACAGAGCCGGGGAGCTGTTTTTT. It yields the protein CASSLNRAGELFF. The full variable domain, its missing parts supplied by reference TRBV5-1 and TRBJ2-2, is KAGVTQTPRYLIKTRGQQVTLSCSPISGHRSVSWYQQTPGQGLQFLFEYFSETQRNKGNFPGRFSGRQFSNSRSEMNVSTLELGDSALYLCASSLNRAGELFFGEGSRLTVL.

V usage is TRBV5-1 and J usage is TRBJ2-6, with D uncertain. Germline-derived CDR1 and CDR2 are SGHRS and YFSETQ. This CDR3 contains 14 residues. V dropped 4 bases and J dropped 0 bases, with 5 bases sitting between them. CDR3 residues: CASSVASGANVLTF. In DNA, the CDR3 is TGCGCCAGCAGCGTAGCCTCTGGGGCCAACGTCCTGACTTTC.

CDR3 sequence: CATSSQAVPYEQYF. In DNA form, the CDR3 reads TGTGCCACCAGCTCGCAGGCTGTTCCCTACGAGCAGTACTTC. This sequence joins TRBV15 and TRBJ2-7; D ambiguous. Trimming cost V 5 bases and J 2 bases, with 13 bases left between them. CDR3 length equals 14 residues. Germline CDR1 is LNHNV and CDR2 is YYDKDF (reference sequence).

The rearrangement uses TRBV27 and TRBJ2-1; 13 nucleotides line up with TRBD2. The CDR3 runs to 20 residues. V was clipped by 2 bases and J by 0 bases; unmatched bases: 10. CDR1 MNHEY and CDR2 SMNVEV come from the germline V gene (reference sequence). CDR3 DNA: TGTGCCAGCAGTTTAATGCGACTAGCGGGAGGATCCAGCTCCTACAATGAGCAGTTCTTC. It specifies CASSLMRLAGGSSSYNEQFF.

The rearrangement uses TRBV15 and TRBJ2-3, with a possible D match to TRBD2 (6 bases). Per germline, CDR1 LNHNV and CDR2 YYDKDF (reference sequence). The CDR3 is 17 amino acids. V was pared by 1 base and J by 0 bases, with 14 bases between. CDR3 DNA sequence: TGTGCCACCAGCAGAGGGAGGGGTTTTGGGAGCACAGATACGCAGTATTTT. This gives the protein CATSRGRGFGSTDTQYF. The variable domain in full, with the rest retrieved from reference TRBV15 and TRBJ2-3, is DAMVIQNPRYQVTQFGKPVTLSCSQTLNHNVMYWYQQKSSQAPKLLFHYYDKDFNNEADTPDNFQSRRPNTSFCFLDIRSPGLGDTAMYLCATSRGRGFGSTDTQYFGPGTRLTVL.

The gene calls are TRBV11-2 and TRBJ1-3, with D hard to call. Trimming took off 1 base at V and 4 bases at J, with 17 bases between the two ends. Germline CDR1 SGHAT, CDR2 FQNNGV. CDR3 length equals 17 residues. The CDR3 sequence is CASSLALVTDGGNTIYF. The CDR3 DNA reads as TGTGCCAGCAGCTTAGCCTTGGTGACTGACGGCGGAAACACCATATATTTT.

This sequence joins TRBV28 and TRBJ2-1, with 8 bases that match TRBD2. Germline CDR1 and CDR2: MDHEN and SYDVKM. The CDR3 is 17 amino acids. Trimming cost V 5 bases and J 6 bases; bases outside gene matches: 15. CDR3 bases: TGTGCCAGCAGTCCCTTGAGAGGAGCGGGAGAAGGCAATGAGCAGTTCTTC. Translated: CASSPLRGAGEGNEQFF.

The chain couples TRBV11-3 to TRBJ2-2; 11 bases line up with TRBD2. Per germline, CDR1 SGHNT and CDR2 YENEEA. V lost 1 base and J lost 5; bases outside the gene matches: 3. The length of the CDR3 is 16 residues. The CDR3 is CASSLAASGRTGELFF. In nucleotides, the CDR3 is TGTGCCAGCAGCTTAGCGGCTAGCGGGAGGACCGGGGAGCTGTTTTTT.

The J gene is TRBJ2-5, the V gene TRBV7-9, with D possibly matching TRBD2 (6 bases). V was shortened by 3 bases and J by 2 bases, with 7 bases between the two germline ends. Germline V gene sequence: CDR1 SEHNR, CDR2 FQNEAQ (reference sequence). CDR3 length: 13 residues. The CDR3: CASSFGRQETQYF. The CDR3 nucleotides read TGTGCCAGCAGCTTTGGGAGGCAAGAGACCCAGTACTTC.

The V call is TRBV5-1, the J call TRBJ1-5, with D maybe TRBD1 (6 bases). The CDR3 has 15 amino acids. V lost 1 base, J lost 7 bases, and 15 bases lay in between. Germline lookup yields CDR1 SGHRS and CDR2 YFSETQ. CDR3 in DNA: TGCGCCAGCAGCTTGCCTCAGGGGTGGGGACAGCCCCAGCATTTT. Its protein product is CASSLPQGWGQPQHF.

This chain uses TRBV6-5 with TRBJ1-6; TRBD1 agrees at 7 bases. Germline CDR1 MNHEY, CDR2 SVGAGI. The CDR3 spans 13 residues. V lost 4 bases to trimming and J lost 11 bases; unmatched junction nucleotides: 5. CDR3 bases: TGTGCCAGCAGTTCCAGGGGGGCGGCACCCCTCCACTTT. This gives the protein CASSSRGAAPLHF.

This clone was picked up one time. The chain is built from TRBV11-1 and TRBJ2-5, with 7 bases identical to TRBD2. V gave up 0 bases and J gave up 1 base; unmatched junction bases: 5. Germline V gene data show CDR1 as SGHAT and CDR2 as FQDESV (reference sequence). This CDR3 spans 16 amino acids. This chain's CDR3 is CASSLASPGGQETQYF. In DNA form, the CDR3 reads TGTGCCAGCAGCTTAGCTAGCCCGGGGGGCCAAGAGACCCAGTACTTC. Based on the CDR3 plus reference TRBV11-1 and TRBJ2-5, the full variable domain is EAEVAQSPRYKITEKSQAVAFWCDPISGHATLYWYRQILGQGPELLVQFQDESVVDDSQLPKDRFSAERLKGVDSTLKIQPAELGDSAMYLCASSLASPGGQETQYFGPGTRLLVL.

The chain uses TRBV7-2 and TRBJ1-2, with a weak D call TRBD1 (5 bases). This CDR3 comprises 13 residues. In germline, CDR1 is SGHTA, CDR2 FQGNSA. Trimming cost V 4 bases and J 7 bases, with 13 bases left between them. The CDR3, as DNA: TGTGCCAGCAGCTCCGGGAGGGGTGCTGGCTACACCTTC. It codes for CASSSGRGAGYTF.

V is TRBV2 and J is TRBJ1-6; D possibly corresponds to TRBD1 (6 bases). Germline V gives CDR1 SNHLY, CDR2 FYNNEI. V was clipped by 6 bases and J by 7 bases, with 16 bases between them. The CDR3 totals 15 residues. The CDR3 DNA is TGTGCCAGCAGAAAAAACAGGGAAAGGAATTCACCCCTCCACTTT. Translation: CASRKNRERNSPLHF.

The chain carries TRBV4-1 and TRBJ2-5, with TRBD2 matching over 12 bases. Germline V gene data show CDR1 as MGHRA and CDR2 as YSYEKL. V was pared by 5 bases and J by 5 bases, with 6 bases of the junction left unmatched. The CDR3 contains 15 residues. CDR3 DNA sequence: TGCGCCAGCAGCATTCTAGCGGGAGGGTCGGAGACCCAGTACTTC. Translating it yields CASSILAGGSETQYF.

This rearrangement joins TRBV28 to TRBJ2-7; TRBD2 matches 9 bases. In germline, CDR1 is MDHEN, CDR2 SYDVKM. Trimming removed 5 bases from V and 5 bases from J; junction bases left unmatched: 7. The CDR3 runs to 14 residues. The CDR3 loop is CASSPPTSGNEQYF. The CDR3 nucleotides are TGTGCCAGCAGTCCCCCGACTAGCGGAAACGAGCAGTACTTC.

CDR3 sequence reads: CASSTKGLVGSNEQFF. In DNA form, the CDR3 reads TGTGCCAGCAGCACAAAGGGACTAGTCGGTTCCAATGAGCAGTTCTTC. The V and J genes are TRBV6-2 or TRBV6-3 and TRBJ2-1, with TRBD2 identical over 8 bases. Germline-derived CDR1 and CDR2 are MNHEY and SVGEGT. This CDR3 comprises 16 residues. Losses at the gene ends were 6 bases for V and 6 bases for J; bases not matched to a gene: 13.

CDR3 nucleotide sequence: TGTGCCAGCAGCCTCCAAGACAGGTACCAAGAGACCCAGTACTTC. It yields the protein CASSLQDRYQETQYF. The chain joins TRBV28 to TRBJ2-5; a possible D gene is TRBD1 (6 bases). The germline CDR1 and CDR2 sequences are MDHEN and SYDVKM. This CDR3 has 15 amino acids. Trimming pared 6 bases from V and 0 bases from J, leaving 14 bases between.

The V call is TRBV3-1 (or the pseudogene TRBV3-2), the J call TRBJ1-1; D is perhaps TRBD1 (6 bases). The germline V gene has CDR1 LGHDT and CDR2 YNNKEL (reference sequence). This CDR3 contains 16 residues. Trimming removed 1 base at V and 7 bases at J, with 19 bases between. In nucleotides, the CDR3 is TGTGCCAGCAGCCAAGGGCAGGGGACCCGGTTTGTTGAAGCTTTCTTT. This encodes CASSQGQGTRFVEAFF.

The V gene is TRBV5-1, the J gene TRBJ2-7; a weak D match, TRBD1 (5 bases). In germline, CDR1 is SGHRS, CDR2 YFSETQ. The CDR3 is made up of 15 amino acids. V was pared by 3 bases and J by 3 bases, with 16 bases between. The CDR3 coding sequence is TGCGCCAGCAGCTGGGAAGGGGCCTCCTACTACGAGCAGTACTTC. Amino acids: CASSWEGASYYEQYF. Complete variable domain (other parts from reference TRBV5-1 and TRBJ2-7): KAGVTQTPRYLIKTRGQQVTLSCSPISGHRSVSWYQQTPGQGLQFLFEYFSETQRNKGNFPGRFSGRQFSNSRSEMNVSTLELGDSALYLCASSWEGASYYEQYFGPGTRLTVT.

The gene calls are TRBV6-7 and TRBJ2-7; TRBD2 matches 12 bases. TRBV6-7 is an ORF for which the function is uncertain. The CDR3 covers 17 residues. The ends lost 4 bases at V and 3 bases at J; junction bases unmatched: 10. The CDR3 DNA reads TGTGCCAGCAGTTTTTCGACTAGCGGGAGTCCCTACTACGAGCAGTACTTC. Translating gives CASSFSTSGSPYYEQYF.

The chain employs TRBV12-3 or TRBV12-4 and TRBJ2-7; 7 bases map to TRBD1. V lost 6 bases, J lost 4 bases, and 6 bases stayed unmatched. The CDR3 is 13 amino acids. The CDR3 spells CASSTTGEYEQYF. CDR3 DNA: TGTGCCAGCAGCACAACAGGGGAATACGAGCAGTACTTC.

The chain joins TRBV6-6 to TRBJ1-2, with a weak D call TRBD1 (6 bases). The CDR3 runs to 15 residues. Deletions cut 2 bases from V and 4 bases from J, with 14 bases between. Germline lookup yields CDR1 MNHNY and CDR2 SVGAGI (reference sequence). CDR3 loop: CASSYDSGEPYGYTF. As DNA, the CDR3 is TGTGCCAGCAGTTACGACTCAGGGGAGCCCTATGGCTACACCTTC.

This chain uses TRBV5-5 with TRBJ2-3; the D is unclear. In germline, CDR1 is SGHKS, CDR2 YYEKEE (reference sequence). This CDR3 has 14 residues. Trimming left V 0 bases short and J 3 bases short, with 8 bases between. CDR3 sequence (DNA): TGTGCCAGCAGCTTGGACTACGGGACAGATACGCAGTATTTT. Protein product: CASSLDYGTDTQYF.